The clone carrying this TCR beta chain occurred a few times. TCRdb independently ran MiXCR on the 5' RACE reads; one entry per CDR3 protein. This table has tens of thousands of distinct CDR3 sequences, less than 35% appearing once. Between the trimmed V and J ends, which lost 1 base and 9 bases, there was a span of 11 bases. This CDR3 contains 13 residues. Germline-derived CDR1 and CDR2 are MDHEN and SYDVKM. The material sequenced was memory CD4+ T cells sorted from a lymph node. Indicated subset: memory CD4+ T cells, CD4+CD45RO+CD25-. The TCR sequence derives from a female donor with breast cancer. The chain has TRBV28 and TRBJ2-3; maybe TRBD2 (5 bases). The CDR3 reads CASSLFGEGTQYF. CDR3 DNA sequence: TGTGCCAGCAGTTTATTTGGTGAGGGAACGCAGTATTTT.